This T cell receptor (beta chain) was obtained from a study of T cell responses to AZD1222 COVID-19 vaccine. Overall study findings and caveats: An increase in Spike-specific TCR breadth and depth was observed after two AZD1222 doses.

Notes on this clone: Its antigen is currently unknown.

Clones were sequenced by immunoSEQ multiplex PCR, and TCRdb holds only the in-frame ones, with some missing. The repertoire holds 110,000 or so clones, around 89% seen once, with almost 6.5% in the top ten. The CDR3 contains 16 residues. Deletions cut 5 bases from V and 4 bases from J, with 19 bases between. Germline V gene data show CDR1 as SGHTA and CDR2 as FQGNSA. Sequencing used peripheral blood, obtained 28 days after the second AZD1222 dose. This chain connects TRBV7-2 to TRBJ2-3, with a weak D call TRBD1 (6 bases). This clonotype originated in an adult who received the AZD1222 COVID-19 vaccine. This CDR3 is CASSPGHTGLADTQYF. The CDR3 coding sequence is TGTGCCAGCAGCCCTGGGCACACAGGGTTAGCAGATACGCAGTATTTT.